This T cell receptor beta chain was sequenced during a study of blood T cell repertoires in COVID-19. Study as a whole: Some COVID-19 samples were acute and others convalescent; all came from the United States, Italy and Spain. Sources were T cells, B-cell-depleted T cells, or PBMCs; the material itself was cDNA or gDNA.

Profiling relied on immunoSEQ multiplex PCR, and the TCRdb table lists in-frame clones only, not all of them. This sample has a few hundred thousand clones, with around 87% found just once. This CDR3 comprises 15 residues. The V and J ends lost 4 bases and 3 bases respectively, with 16 bases between them. Germline lookup yields CDR1 SGHRS and CDR2 YFSETQ. The sequence was obtained from a man aged 45-60 years with active or convalescent COVID-19. Sequencing was carried out using peripheral blood. The rearrangement uses TRBV5-1 and TRBJ1-1; tentatively, D is TRBD1 (6 bases). The CDR3 sequence is CASSVTGYGDTEAFF. DNA of the CDR3: TGCGCCAGCAGCGTAACAGGGTATGGGGACACTGAAGCTTTCTTT.